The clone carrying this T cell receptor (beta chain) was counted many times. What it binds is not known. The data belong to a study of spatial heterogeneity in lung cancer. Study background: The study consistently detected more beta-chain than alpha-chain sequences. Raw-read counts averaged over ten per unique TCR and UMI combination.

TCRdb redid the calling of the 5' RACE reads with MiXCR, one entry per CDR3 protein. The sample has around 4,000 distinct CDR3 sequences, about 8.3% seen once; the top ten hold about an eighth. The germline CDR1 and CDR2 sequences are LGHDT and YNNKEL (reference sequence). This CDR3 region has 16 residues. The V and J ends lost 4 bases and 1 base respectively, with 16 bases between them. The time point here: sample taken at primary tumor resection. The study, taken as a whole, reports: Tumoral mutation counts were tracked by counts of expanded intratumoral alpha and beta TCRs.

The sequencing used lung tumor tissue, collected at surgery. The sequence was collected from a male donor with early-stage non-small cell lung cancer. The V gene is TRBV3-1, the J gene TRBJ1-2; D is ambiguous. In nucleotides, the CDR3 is TGTGCCAGCAGCCCGGATACCGGACGGATTAACTATGGCTACACCTTC. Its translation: CASSPDTGRINYGYTF.